The present entry profiles one T cell receptor beta chain with its context. No cognate antigen has been identified for it. Base qualities are not at hand, and no much larger clone is one base apart. Trimming removed 4 bases from V and 5 bases from J, leaving 6 bases between the germline ends. From the cysteine up to the phenylalanine, the CDR3 has a length of 12 residues. Of all the DNA, just the CDR3 is kept, 36 bases in frame from base 1. The germline V gene (reference sequence) supplies CDR1 SEHNR and CDR2 FQNEAQ. Ficoll-Paque density gradient centrifugation was the method used to isolate PBMCs. The data stem from a study of T-cell memory formation after mild COVID-19 (dated by TCRdb to the early 2020s). General notes on the study: Most TCR sequence clusters were specific to one of the two donors. The cohort comprised two young, previously healthy adult volunteers, one female and one male. In two donors, T-cell clones that expanded and contracted after mild COVID-19 were followed by sequencing TCRalpha and TCRbeta repertoires longitudinally.

Sequencing was performed on an Illumina NovaSeq 6000. TCRalpha and TCRbeta cDNA libraries were built by 5'RACE with constant-segment primers, adding sample barcodes and unique molecular identifiers. Trizol reagent was used to extract RNA from every sample. Amplification of the libraries took two PCR steps, and the second step added a second sample barcode plus Illumina TruSeq adapters. Sequencing of the libraries was done on an Illumina NovaSeq, producing 2 x 150 bp paired-end reads. The paper's data handling went like this. The reads were demultiplexed and collapsed into UMI-guided consensus sequences using migec v1.2.7. With mixcr v2.1.11, UMI consensuses were aligned to TRA and TRB V and J templates and assembled into clonotypes. A clonotype was counted as expanded or contracted only when both edgeR and NoisET called the clonotype significant, with the noise models trained on biological replicates. For edgeR calls, the thresholds were a false discovery rate-adjusted p below 0.01 and a log2 fold-change of 1. PCA with hierarchical clustering of max-normalized trajectories of the 1000 most abundant clonotypes was used as exploratory dynamics analysis. Each responding clone was given a CD4 or CD8 phenotype based on the CD4+ and CD8+ repertoires, which had been sequenced separately. TCRdb's own reprocessing of the public reads used fastp at Q25 and MiXCR and kept productive beta chains. Identical CDR3 proteins give one entry, which carries the most common genes and DNA. It is TCRdb's table, rather than the study itself, that gives the V and J calls and clone size. Within this sample are 500,000 to 600,000 distinct CDR3 sequences, with more than 15% of them counted one time only. The ten largest clones capture 12% of the sample.

The paper as a whole reports these results and caveats: Whether the second-wave clones peaking on day 37 were SARS-CoV-2 specific was not confirmed. Only two mild cases were covered by the study, and larger cohorts that include severe cases with pre-infection samples were considered necessary. From day 15 to 85, contracting clones showed balanced CD4/CD8 phenotypes, whereas a second wave of clones that expanded from day 15 to 37 leaned towards CD4+. Some responding clones were found in pre-infection memory, which suggests that pre-existing cross-reactive memory T cells took part in the SARS-CoV-2 response. Contracting CD4+ clones appeared mostly in the CM and EM memory subsets, whereas CD8+ clones were enriched in EMRA.

The sample comprised PBMCs or a T cell subset sorted from them (not recorded which). This receptor was taken from an adult woman who had mild COVID-19 (a few samples of this study predate the infection). The sample titles of this study are shuffled in the database, so cell type and time point are left out; the donor was told from shared clones. The chain is encoded by TRBV7-9 joined to TRBJ2-1; the D gene is not confidently resolved. This receptor has the CDR3 CASSSLDNEQFF. The bases are TGTGCCAGCAGCTCCCTGGACAATGAGCAGTTCTTC.